The next 28 T cell receptor beta chains were all read from a single sample in a study of cytomegalovirus exposure and HLA in healthy donors. 13 Jbeta primers and 60 Vbeta primers were used for the PCR. The method was immunoSEQ multiplex PCR; TCRdb's version includes in-frame clones alone and lacks a portion of them. Altogether 200,000 to 250,000 clones are present, more than 60% being singletons, with the ten largest covering 1.8%. Sequenced: PBMCs. The receptors originated from a woman in her 30s in good health and CMV-seronegative.

The rearrangement uses TRBV11-3 and TRBJ1-2; 7 bases match TRBD1. V trimming: 7 bases; J trimming: 3 bases; junction bases outside the gene matches: 5. Germline CDR1 and CDR2: SGHNT and YENEEA. The CDR3 has 13 residues. As DNA, the CDR3 is TGTGCCAGCACCACAGGGGAGGACTATGGCTACACCTTC. It codes for CASTTGEDYGYTF.

The gene calls are TRBV13 and TRBJ2-1, with D possibly being TRBD2 (6 bases). CDR3 length: 16 residues. Germline V gives CDR1 PRHDT, CDR2 FYEKMQ (reference sequence). Trimming cost V 5 bases and J 0 bases, with 14 bases left between them. CDR3 loop: CASSRTGENSYNEQFF. The CDR3 region has the DNA TGTGCCAGCAGCCGGACGGGGGAAAACTCCTACAATGAGCAGTTCTTC.

The rearrangement links TRBV4-1 to TRBJ1-1; TRBD1 is a possible D gene (6 bases). Germline lookup yields CDR1 MGHRA and CDR2 YSYEKL. This CDR3 spans 15 amino acids. Deletions cut 1 base from V and 3 bases from J, with 12 bases between. The CDR3 nucleotides read TGCGCCAGCAGCCAAGTAGGGGGGGCGGACACTGAAGCTTTCTTT. This encodes CASSQVGGADTEAFF.

The chain recombines TRBV11-1 with TRBJ1-1; the match to TRBD1 covers 10 bases. V lost 4 bases to trimming and J lost 7 bases; unmatched junction nucleotides: 6. Germline V CDR1 and CDR2: SGHAT, FQDESV (reference sequence). The length of the CDR3 is 14 residues. The CDR3 coding sequence is TGTGCCAGCAGCTACGGGACAGGGGTGAATGAAGCTTTCTTT. Protein: CASSYGTGVNEAFF.

This chain links TRBV28 with TRBJ1-5; 12 bases line up with TRBD1. The CDR3 loop spans 20 amino acids. The junction had 15 bases not matched to a gene; V was cut back by 5 bases and J by 1 base. CDR1 is MDHEN, CDR2 SYDVKM, per germline. The CDR3 DNA is TGTGCCAGCAGTCCCCTAGGGACAGGGGGCTTGAGGGAGAGCAATCAGCCCCAGCATTTT. This gives the protein CASSPLGTGGLRESNQPQHF.

The V call is TRBV7-8, the J call TRBJ1-5; TRBD1 is a possible D gene (6 bases). The length of the CDR3 is 15 residues. Looked up from germline, CDR1 is SGHVS and CDR2 is FQNEAQ. The V end lost 0 bases, the J end lost 7 bases, and 13 bases lay between the germline ends. The CDR3 coding sequence is TGTGCCAGCAGCTTAGCTCAGGGGCCGGGGCAGCCCCAGCATTTT. The encoded protein is CASSLAQGPGQPQHF.

CDR3 amino acids: CASSQPQGNYGYTF. CDR3 nucleotides: TGTGCCAGTAGTCAGCCACAGGGGAACTATGGCTACACCTTC. The V call is TRBV19, the J call TRBJ1-2, with 7 bases fitting TRBD1. Germline loops: CDR1 LNHDA, CDR2 SQIVND (reference sequence). This CDR3 has 14 residues. Trimming cost V 5 bases and J 2 bases; bases outside gene matches: 5.

The chain has TRBV6-6 and TRBJ1-1, with TRBD1 as a possible D gene (6 bases). Per germline, CDR1 MNHNY and CDR2 SVGAGI (reference sequence). V was trimmed by 5 bases and J by 5 bases, leaving 9 bases between them. CDR3 length equals 12 residues. CDR3 residues: CASSDTGTEAFF. Written as DNA, the CDR3 is TGTGCCAGCAGTGACACAGGGACTGAAGCTTTCTTT.

This clone was seen only once. The chain links TRBV5-1 to TRBJ2-3; TRBD1 is a possible D gene (6 bases). The CDR3 extends over 16 amino acids. From germline, CDR1 is SGHRS and CDR2 YFSETQ. V gave up 1 base and J gave up 0 bases, with 12 bases separating them. Here the CDR3 DNA reads TGCGCCAGCAGCTTGTCTTCAGGGGTTAGCACAGATACGCAGTATTTT. Amino acid sequence: CASSLSSGVSTDTQYF.

V usage is TRBV19 and J usage is TRBJ1-3; possibly TRBD1 for D (6 bases). Looked up from germline, CDR1 is LNHDA and CDR2 is SQIVND (reference sequence). Trimming cost V 3 bases and J 0 bases, with 9 bases left between them. The CDR3 sequence is 15 residues long. This chain's CDR3 is CASSIGGLSGNTIYF. The CDR3 DNA sequence: TGTGCCAGTAGTATCGGGGGGCTCTCTGGAAACACCATATATTTT. Full variable domain (missing parts from reference TRBV19 and TRBJ1-3): DGGITQSPKYLFRKEGQNVTLSCEQNLNHDAMYWYRQDPGQGLRLIYYSQIVNDFQKGDIAEGYSVSREKKESFPLTVTSAQKNPTAFYLCASSIGGLSGNTIYFGEGSWLTVV.

This clone was seen many times. V is TRBV5-1 and J is TRBJ2-5; 8 bases match TRBD1. The germline V gene encodes CDR1 SGHRS and CDR2 YFSETQ. The CDR3 consists of 15 residues. J lost 0 bases, V lost 5 bases, and 6 bases had no gene match. The CDR3 region is CASSTGQDYQETQYF. As DNA, the CDR3 is TGCGCCAGCAGTACGGGACAGGACTACCAAGAGACCCAGTACTTC.

Comment on this clone: The junction departs from germline at one end; a sequencing error may be responsible. The rearrangement uses TRBV19 and TRBJ1-1, with a weak D call TRBD1 (6 bases). This CDR3 has 18 residues. Germline lookup yields CDR1 LNHDA and CDR2 SQIVND (reference sequence). DNA for the CDR3: TGTGCCACTAGTATACCTAGGGTATATAGGGGGTTAAACACTGAAGCTTTCTTT. Translated, it gives CATSIPRVYRGLNTEAFF.

V and J are TRBV6-5 and TRBJ2-5; 10 bases map to TRBD2. Germline V lookup: CDR1 MNHEY, CDR2 SVGAGI. The CDR3 totals 13 residues. Unmatched junction bases numbered 4, after V lost 8 bases and J lost 4 bases. CDR3 bases: TGTGCCAGCTCAGCGGGAGGGAGAGAGACCCAGTACTTC. It translates to CASSAGGRETQYF.

V usage is TRBV30 and J usage is TRBJ1-1; 7 bases align to TRBD1. CDR3 length: 14 residues. Germline V lookup: CDR1 GTSNPN, CDR2 SVGIG (reference sequence). V trimming: 4 bases; J trimming: 8 bases; junction bases outside the gene matches: 13. The CDR3 DNA sequence: TGTGCCTGGACCCAGGGGGATAAACACTGGGAAGCTTTCTTT. It encodes CAWTQGDKHWEAFF.

This rearrangement joins TRBV25-1 to TRBJ1-3; tentatively, D is TRBD1 (5 bases). The V end was cut by 2 bases, the J end by 8 bases, with 13 bases between. The germline V gene encodes CDR1 MGHDK and CDR2 SYGVNS. CDR3 length: 14 residues. The CDR3 here is CASSEPRQTDTIYF. In nucleotides, the CDR3 is TGTGCCAGCAGTGAACCCCGACAGACGGACACCATATATTTT.

CDR3 residues: CASTPAGNGYGYTF. DNA for the CDR3: TGTGCCAGCACCCCGGCGGGGAATGGCTATGGCTACACCTTC. This chain connects TRBV19 to TRBJ1-2, with D unclear. With 9 bases removed from V and 4 bases from J, the gap between germline ends came to 18 bases. Germline CDR1 reads LNHDA; CDR2 reads SQIVND (reference sequence). There are 14 residues in the CDR3.

The chain is built from TRBV30 and TRBJ2-2, with D unclear. The germline V and J ends were trimmed by 0 bases and 0 bases, with 5 bases remaining between them. The CDR3 is 14 amino acids. Germline V gene sequence: CDR1 GTSNPN, CDR2 SVGIG (reference sequence). The CDR3 nucleotides read TGTGCCTGGAGTGTCATCACGAACACCGGGGAGCTGTTTTTT. Translated: CAWSVITNTGELFF.

V and J are TRBV29-1 and TRBJ1-1, with a possible D match to TRBD1 (6 bases). V lost 3 bases to trimming and J lost 6 bases, with 8 bases between them. The germline gives CDR1 SQVTM, CDR2 ANQGSEA. The CDR3 is made up of 11 amino acids. The CDR3 nucleotides read TGCAGCGTTGATAGGGGGTCTGAAGCTTTCTTT. Translated, it gives CSVDRGSEAFF.

V is TRBV11-3 and J is TRBJ1-3; D gene ambiguous. Between the trimmed V and J ends, which lost 5 bases and 0 bases, there was a span of 11 bases. The germline gives CDR1 SGHNT, CDR2 YENEEA. The CDR3 length is 15 residues. This CDR3 reads CASSPNTFSGNTIYF. The CDR3 DNA reads TGTGCCAGCAGCCCGAACACGTTCTCTGGAAACACCATATATTTT.

The chain recombines TRBV19 with TRBJ2-2; weak D call: TRBD2 (6 bases). This CDR3 has 15 amino acids. Germline CDR1 LNHDA, CDR2 SQIVND (reference sequence). The germline V and J ends were trimmed by 3 bases and 4 bases, with 12 bases remaining between them. This chain's CDR3 is CASSISGLLTGELFF. In nucleotides, the CDR3 is TGTGCCAGTAGTATCTCTGGACTACTCACCGGGGAGCTGTTTTTT.

The CDR3 region is CASIDGNYGYTF. CDR3 nucleotide sequence: TGTGCCAGCATCGACGGGAACTATGGCTACACCTTC. This chain uses TRBV6-5 with TRBJ1-2; D gene unclear. Trimming shortened V by 7 bases and J by 2 bases, and 8 bases separated the two germline ends. The CDR3 consists of 12 residues. The germline CDR1 and CDR2 sequences are MNHEY and SVGAGI.

The CDR3 DNA follows: TGTGCCAGCAGTCGACTAGTCACAGATACGCAGTATTTT. Amino acids: CASSRLVTDTQYF. The V and J genes are TRBV6-5 and TRBJ2-3, with D possibly being TRBD2 (6 bases). The CDR3 is 13 residues long. The V and J ends lost 5 bases and 2 bases respectively, with 8 bases between them. From germline, CDR1 is MNHEY and CDR2 SVGAGI.

The chain carries TRBV6-5 and TRBJ1-1; TRBD1 might be the D (6 bases). The CDR3 has 15 amino acids. V was trimmed by 0 bases and J by 5 bases, leaving 13 bases between them. Germline CDR1 MNHEY, CDR2 SVGAGI. The CDR3 DNA reads as TGTGCCAGCAGTTACTCGGTGGGGGCGGGTACTGAAGCTTTCTTT. Encoded protein: CASSYSVGAGTEAFF.

The chain uses TRBV23-1 and TRBJ2-1; TRBD2 matches at 8 bases. TRBV23-1 is assigned to the ORF class and has an uncertain function. The CDR3 sequence is 16 residues long. The V gene end was trimmed by 4 bases and the J gene end by 1 base; junction bases not matched to a gene: 6. The CDR3 reads CASSPERELSYNEQFF. The CDR3 DNA is TGCGCCAGCAGTCCCGAGCGGGAGTTATCCTACAATGAGCAGTTCTTC.

This clone appeared once. This chain's CDR3 is CASSDSSGGPRTDTQYF. CDR3 in DNA: TGTGCCAGCAGTGACTCTAGCGGGGGACCACGCACAGATACGCAGTATTTT. The rearrangement joins TRBV9 to TRBJ2-3; 10 bases map to TRBD2. Looked up from germline, CDR1 is SGDLS and CDR2 is YYNGEE. This CDR3 spans 17 amino acids. V lost 5 bases, J lost 1 base, and 10 bases stayed unmatched. The full variable domain, its missing parts supplied by reference TRBV9 and TRBJ2-3, is DSGVTQTPKHLITATGQRVTLRCSPRSGDLSVYWYQQSLDQGLQFLIQYYNGEERAKGNILERFSAQQFPDLHSELNLSSLELGDSALYFCASSDSSGGPRTDTQYFGPGTRLTVL.

On this clone itself: Its ends do not fully match the called genes, so a read error is possible. The CDR3 DNA reads TGTGCCACTAGTATAGGGGCGATTATGGGACAGGGAACAGATACGCAGTATTTT. It translates to CATSIGAIMGQGTDTQYF. V and J are TRBV19 and TRBJ2-3; TRBD1 agrees at 9 bases. This CDR3 contains 18 residues. Germline CDR1 LNHDA, CDR2 SQIVND (reference sequence).

This chain joins TRBV7-2 and TRBJ1-2; D remains ambiguous. V dropped 4 bases and J dropped 2 bases, with 11 bases sitting between them. The V gene's germline CDR1 is SGHTA and CDR2 FQGNSA. CDR3 length: 14 residues. The CDR3 is CASSSLGLNYGYTF. In nucleotides, the CDR3 is TGTGCCAGCAGCTCCCTCGGACTAAACTATGGCTACACCTTC. Based on the CDR3 plus reference TRBV7-2 and TRBJ1-2, the full variable domain is GAGVSQSPSNKVTEKGKDVELRCDPISGHTALYWYRQSLGQGLEFLIYFQGNSAPDKSGLPSDRFSAERTGGSVSTLTIQRTQQEDSAVYLCASSSLGLNYGYTFGSGTRLTVV.

The chain has TRBV27 and TRBJ2-1; a weak D match, TRBD1 (5 bases). The CDR3 has 11 residues. V was pared by 8 bases and J by 6 bases, with 8 bases between. The germline gives CDR1 MNHEY, CDR2 SMNVEV (reference sequence). The CDR3 loop reads CASGQGNEQFF. DNA of the CDR3: TGTGCCAGCGGGCAGGGCAATGAGCAGTTCTTC.